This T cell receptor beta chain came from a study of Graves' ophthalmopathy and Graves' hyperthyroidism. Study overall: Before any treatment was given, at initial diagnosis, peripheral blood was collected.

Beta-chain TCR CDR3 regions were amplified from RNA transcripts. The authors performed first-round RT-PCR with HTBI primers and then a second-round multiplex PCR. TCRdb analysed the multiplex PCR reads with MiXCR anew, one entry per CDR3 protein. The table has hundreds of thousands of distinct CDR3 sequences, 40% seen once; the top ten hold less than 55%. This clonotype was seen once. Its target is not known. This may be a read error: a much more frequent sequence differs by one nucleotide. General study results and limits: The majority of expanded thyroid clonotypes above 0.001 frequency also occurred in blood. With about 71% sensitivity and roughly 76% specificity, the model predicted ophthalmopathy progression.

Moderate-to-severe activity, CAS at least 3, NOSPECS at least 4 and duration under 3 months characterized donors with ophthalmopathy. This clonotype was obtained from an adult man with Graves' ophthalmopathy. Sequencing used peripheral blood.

CDR3 in amino acids: CASSEGPQGIDSNQPQHF. Here the CDR3 DNA reads TGCGCCAGCAGTGAGGGGCCACAGGGGATCGATAGCAATCAGCCCCAGCATTTT. The chain combines TRBV10-1 with TRBJ1-5; 7 bases are shared with TRBD1. The V and J ends lost 2 bases and 0 bases, in that order; junction bases with no gene match: 10. Germline CDR1 and CDR2: WNHNN and SYGVQD (reference sequence). The CDR3 is made up of 18 amino acids.